The 16 T cell receptor beta chains presented below share a single source sample, sequenced in a study of cytotoxic CD8 clonotypes in ibrutinib-treated CLL. This table comes from immunoSEQ multiplex PCR, and its TCRdb copy is limited to in-frame clones, with some not included. Of a few hundred thousand clones in the sample, about 77% are singletons; the top ten hold over 6.5%. Sequenced material: PBMCs, taken before ibrutinib treatment. These receptors originate from a human donor with chronic lymphocytic leukemia.

The chain recombines TRBV11-1 with TRBJ1-1; TRBD1 agrees at 10 bases. Germline V gives CDR1 SGHAT, CDR2 FQDESV (reference sequence). With V trimmed by 4 bases and J by 4 bases, 3 bases remained unmatched. The CDR3 is 14 residues long. The CDR3 region has the DNA TGTGCCAGCAGCTCCCGGGACAGGGGCACTGAAGCTTTCTTT. Translated: CASSSRDRGTEAFF.

Note on this clone: Germline and junction disagree at one end, which may indicate a read error. The chain carries TRBV6-5 and TRBJ2-1; the match to TRBD2 covers 12 bases. Germline CDR1 is MNHEY and CDR2 is SVGAGI. This CDR3 region has 14 residues. Written as DNA, the CDR3 is TGTGCCACCTCCGGGACTAGCGGGTACACTGAGCAGTTCTTC. This codes for CATSGTSGYTEQFF.

This rearrangement joins TRBV7-2 to TRBJ2-4; D ambiguous. Trimming took off 2 bases at V and 5 bases at J, with 4 bases between the two ends. This CDR3 comprises 12 residues. Germline V CDR1 and CDR2: SGHTA, FQGNSA. The CDR3 DNA sequence: TGTGCCAGCAGCTTACCCCAAAACATTCAGTACTTC. As protein: CASSLPQNIQYF.

The rearrangement joins TRBV30 to TRBJ1-5; 9 positions agree with TRBD1. V lost 3 bases and J lost 6; bases outside the gene matches: 12. The V gene's germline CDR1 is GTSNPN and CDR2 SVGIG (reference sequence). CDR3 length equals 16 residues. The DNA of the CDR3 is TGTGCCTGGAGCCCGGGACAGGGTGTCGCTGGTCAGCCCCAGCATTTT. Translating it yields CAWSPGQGVAGQPQHF. Drawing the rest from reference TRBV30 and TRBJ1-5, the complete variable domain is SQTIHQWPATLVQPVGSPLSLECTVEGTSNPNLYWYRQAAGRGLQLLFYSVGIGQISSEVPQNLSASRPQDRQFILSSKKLLLSDSGFYLCAWSPGQGVAGQPQHFGDGTRLSIL.

The chain joins TRBV10-3 to TRBJ1-3, with TRBD1 matching 8 bases. With V trimmed by 6 bases and J by 3 bases, 22 bases remained unmatched. The CDR3 extends over 20 amino acids. The V gene's germline CDR1 is ENHRY and CDR2 SYGVKD. The CDR3 DNA reads as TGTGCCATCAGCTCAAAACCGGACAGGGTGGGTTTCCGTTTTGGAAACACCATATATTTT. Protein product: CAISSKPDRVGFRFGNTIYF.

This clone was recorded only once. The chain links TRBV29-1 to TRBJ2-7; 10 bases fit TRBD1. The CDR3 consists of 13 residues. Germline V gene sequence: CDR1 SQVTM, CDR2 ANQGSEA. V lost 6 bases, J lost 6 bases, and 8 bases stayed unmatched. The DNA of the CDR3 is TGCAGCGTGCCGGGACAGGGGACGGCCGAGCAGTACTTC. Its translation: CSVPGQGTAEQYF.

This clone appeared a single time. The V gene is TRBV4-3, the J gene TRBJ1-1; D is undetermined. CDR1 and CDR2 from the germline V gene are LGHNA and YSLEER. CDR3 length: 13 residues. The V gene lost 1 base and the J gene lost 12 bases, with 15 bases spanning the gap. Here the CDR3 reads CASSQVGLEQTFF. The CDR3 coding sequence is TGCGCCAGCAGCCAAGTAGGGCTAGAGCAGACTTTCTTT.

The chain couples TRBV5-4 to TRBJ1-1, with D perhaps TRBD1 (6 bases). This CDR3 has 12 residues. The V gene lost 1 base and the J gene lost 8 bases, with 9 bases spanning the gap. From germline, CDR1 is SGHNT and CDR2 YYREEE (reference sequence). The CDR3 protein is CASSLRGTEAFF. CDR3 nucleotide sequence: TGTGCCAGCAGCTTGAGGGGGACAGAAGCTTTCTTT.

CDR3 in DNA: TGTGCTAGTGGTTCCGAGTGGATGGGGCACTACGAGCAGTACTTC. Amino acids: CASGSEWMGHYEQYF. This chain joins TRBV12-5 and TRBJ2-7; maybe TRBD1 (5 bases). Trimming removed 4 bases from V and 3 bases from J, with 16 bases in between. This CDR3 spans 15 amino acids. The germline gives CDR1 LGHNT, CDR2 FRNRAP.

The V call is TRBV4-3, the J call TRBJ2-1; 11 bases match TRBD1. The CDR3 has 15 amino acids. The V gene's germline CDR1 is LGHNA and CDR2 YSLEER. The V gene end was trimmed by 2 bases and the J gene end by 6 bases; junction bases not matched to a gene: 3. CDR3: CASSQTGTGGNEQFF. The CDR3 DNA reads as TGCGCCAGCAGCCAAACCGGGACAGGGGGCAATGAGCAGTTCTTC.

The chain carries TRBV6-6 and TRBJ2-3; D is ambiguous. The CDR3 has 12 amino acids. The germline CDR1 and CDR2 sequences are MNHNY and SVGAGI (reference sequence). V was shortened by 4 bases and J by 4 bases, with 6 bases between the two germline ends. The CDR3 loop is CASSSGSDTQYF. As DNA, the CDR3 is TGTGCCAGCAGTTCCGGCTCAGATACGCAGTATTTT.

The DNA of the CDR3 is TGTGCCAGCAGCTTACTTACAGGGAGACCTGAAGCTTTCTTT. Translated, it gives CASSLLTGRPEAFF. V usage is TRBV14 and J usage is TRBJ1-1, with a weak D call TRBD1 (6 bases). Trimming left V 5 bases short and J 6 bases short, with 16 bases between. This CDR3 is built from 14 residues. Germline lookup yields CDR1 SGHDN and CDR2 FVKESK.

This rearrangement joins TRBV7-2 to TRBJ2-7; D is undetermined. The V gene's germline CDR1 is SGHTA and CDR2 FQGNSA. The CDR3 has 11 residues. Trimming left V 6 bases short and J 3 bases short, with 6 bases between. The CDR3 sequence is CASRDLYEQYF. The CDR3 DNA reads as TGTGCCAGCAGAGACCTCTACGAGCAGTACTTC.

J is TRBJ2-1 and V is TRBV11-2; 14 bases align to TRBD2. The CDR3 has 19 residues. Germline V lookup: CDR1 SGHAT, CDR2 FQNNGV. V shed 5 bases, J shed 6 bases, and the junction held 15 bases outside the gene matches. CDR3 bases: TGTGCCAGCAGCGGGACTAGCGGGAGACGTTCGCGTATGGGCAATGAGCAGTTCTTC. Translated, it gives CASSGTSGRRSRMGNEQFF.

The chain uses TRBV27 and TRBJ1-2; 8 bases fit TRBD1. V lost 2 bases to trimming and J lost 2 bases; unmatched junction nucleotides: 1. The germline V gene encodes CDR1 MNHEY and CDR2 SMNVEV (reference sequence). CDR3 length equals 14 residues. CDR3 in amino acids: CASSLDRGNYGYTF. In DNA form, the CDR3 reads TGTGCCAGCAGTTTAGACAGGGGAAACTATGGCTACACCTTC.

The sample holds one count of this clone. V usage is TRBV27 and J usage is TRBJ1-1, with a possible D match to TRBD1 (5 bases). This CDR3 has 15 amino acids. Germline loops: CDR1 MNHEY, CDR2 SMNVEV (reference sequence). Trimming left V 5 bases short and J 1 base short, with 14 bases between. CDR3 in DNA: TGTGCCAGCAGTCCGTACGGGGGGGGGAACACTGAAGCTTTCTTT. As protein: CASSPYGGGNTEAFF.